The 2 T cell receptor beta chains in this list originate from one sample, sequenced in a study of T cell repertoires in cytomegalovirus infection. MiXCR, applied by TCRdb to the reads, yields one record per CDR3 protein. The sample lists some 920,000 distinct CDR3 sequences; around 30% were seen once. Antigens for these TCRs are unknown. Material: cultured CD8+ T cells from PBMCs, obtained from culture after CMV antigen stimulation. These receptors all stem from a human donor in good health (CMV status not recorded). Some clones in this sample may be carry-over from other donors' samples.

The chain uses TRBV14 and TRBJ2-3; D is perhaps TRBD2 (5 bases). With 2 bases removed from V and 1 base from J, the gap between germline ends came to 13 bases. Germline CDR1 and CDR2: SGHDN and FVKESK. The CDR3 runs to 16 residues. The CDR3 coding sequence is TGTGCCAGCAGCCAAAACCGGGGAAGGGGCACAGATACGCAGTATTTT. Amino acid sequence: CASSQNRGRGTDTQYF.

This chain joins TRBV27 and TRBJ1-1, with 8 bases lining up with TRBD1. J gave up 6 bases and V 4 bases, and 10 bases lay outside the gene matches. This CDR3 is built from 15 residues. The V gene's germline CDR1 is MNHEY and CDR2 SMNVEV (reference sequence). The CDR3 sequence is CASSSIQGGESEAFF. CDR3 DNA sequence: TGTGCCAGCAGTTCAATACAGGGGGGGGAATCTGAAGCTTTCTTT.